The 8 T cell receptor beta chains below were found in one sample sequenced in a study of human T cells and chemical hapten exposure. TCRdb re-called the RACE reads through MiXCR, storing one row per CDR3 protein. The top ten clones hold about 1.3% of a sample with about 140,000 distinct CDR3 sequences, roughly 12% of them seen once. This sample's time point: patch test 2, 6 weeks after DPC sensitization. Treatment reported: therapeutic diphenylcyclopropenone sensitization with weekly scalp DPC. Sequencing was performed on whole blood, taken in connection with sensitization to the hapten diphenylcyclopropenone (DPC). Source of these receptors: a woman aged 50 to 60 with alopecia areata. Some clones in this sample may be carry-over from other donors' samples.

The sample holds a few counts of this clonotype. V and J are TRBV28 and TRBJ1-4, with TRBD1 identical over 8 bases. Looked up from germline, CDR1 is MDHEN and CDR2 is SYDVKM. Trimming cost V 2 bases and J 7 bases; bases outside gene matches: 6. The CDR3 sequence is 15 residues long. The CDR3 sequence is CASSLEQGGGEKLFF. The CDR3 DNA follows: TGTGCCAGCAGTTTAGAACAGGGGGGCGGTGAAAAACTGTTTTTT.

This clonotype was seen a few times. The chain is built from TRBV5-4 and TRBJ2-2; D possibly corresponds to TRBD2 (6 bases). The germline V and J ends were trimmed by 5 bases and 1 base, with 15 bases remaining between them. Germline lookup yields CDR1 SGHNT and CDR2 YYREEE (reference sequence). The CDR3 totals 16 residues. DNA for the CDR3: TGTGCCAGCAGGGGGGGAGGAGAGTGGAACACCGGGGAGCTGTTTTTT. Translated, it gives CASRGGGEWNTGELFF.

This clonotype was counted ten times or more. The rearrangement links TRBV20-1 to TRBJ1-1; 7 bases map to TRBD1. Germline CDR1 is DFQATT and CDR2 is SNEGSKA (reference sequence). With V trimmed by 5 bases and J by 1 base, 4 bases remained unmatched. The CDR3 runs 13 residues. The CDR3, as DNA: TGCAGTGCTGCCCGGGACAGGAACACTGAAGCTTTCTTT. It codes for CSAARDRNTEAFF.

This clonotype was seen only a few times. The rearrangement uses TRBV5-1 and TRBJ2-7, with 9 bases aligning to TRBD2. Germline V gene sequence: CDR1 SGHRS, CDR2 YFSETQ. The junction had 6 bases not matched to a gene; V was cut back by 2 bases and J by 6 bases. The CDR3 length is 14 residues. The CDR3 bases are TGCGCCAGCAGCTTTAGCGGGAGTAGTCTCGAGCAGTACTTC. It is translated as CASSFSGSSLEQYF. Complete variable domain (other parts from reference TRBV5-1 and TRBJ2-7): KAGVTQTPRYLIKTRGQQVTLSCSPISGHRSVSWYQQTPGQGLQFLFEYFSETQRNKGNFPGRFSGRQFSNSRSEMNVSTLELGDSALYLCASSFSGSSLEQYFGPGTRLTVT.

The J gene is TRBJ1-3, the V gene TRBV7-2; 8 positions agree with TRBD1. This CDR3 comprises 17 residues. Germline trimming cut 5 bases from V and 7 bases from J; bases unmatched to any gene: 16. The germline CDR1 and CDR2 sequences are SGHTA and FQGNSA. The CDR3 is CASSPEGTGGSRNTIYF. CDR3 DNA: TGTGCCAGCAGCCCCGAAGGCACAGGGGGAAGTCGGAACACCATATATTTT.

On this clonotype itself: Being one base from a much bigger clone, this may be a read error. The chain links TRBV28 to TRBJ1-4, with a tentative D call TRBD1 (6 bases). Germline V gene sequence: CDR1 MDHEN, CDR2 SYDVKM. This CDR3 contains 16 residues. The DNA for the CDR3 is TGTGCCAGCAGTGCTCCTCAGGGGCCAACTAATGAAAAACCGTTTTTT. Translating gives CASSAPQGPTNEKPFF. The full variable domain, with the rest looked up from reference TRBV28 and TRBJ1-4, is DVKVTQSSRYLVKRTGEKVFLECVQDMDHENMFWYRQDPGLGLRLIYFSYDVKMKEKGDIPEGYSVSREKKERFSLILESASTNQTSMYLCASSAPQGPTNEKPFFGSGTQLSVL.

The rearrangement joins TRBV12-3 or TRBV12-4 to TRBJ2-5; TRBD2 is a possible D gene (6 bases). V was cut by 5 bases and J by 3 bases, with 10 bases left in between. The CDR3 is made up of 13 amino acids. For the CDR3, the DNA is TGTGCCAGCAGTCCCGGACTAAAAGAGACCCAGTACTTC. It translates to CASSPGLKETQYF.

In this sample, this clonotype turned up many times. The V gene is TRBV12-3 or TRBV12-4, the J gene TRBJ2-1; 9 nucleotides match TRBD2. The CDR3 sequence is 15 residues long. V lost 7 bases to trimming and J lost 3 bases; unmatched junction nucleotides: 7. This CDR3 is CASTKRTSDYNEQFF. Written as DNA, the CDR3 is TGTGCCAGCACCAAACGGACTAGCGACTACAATGAGCAGTTCTTC.